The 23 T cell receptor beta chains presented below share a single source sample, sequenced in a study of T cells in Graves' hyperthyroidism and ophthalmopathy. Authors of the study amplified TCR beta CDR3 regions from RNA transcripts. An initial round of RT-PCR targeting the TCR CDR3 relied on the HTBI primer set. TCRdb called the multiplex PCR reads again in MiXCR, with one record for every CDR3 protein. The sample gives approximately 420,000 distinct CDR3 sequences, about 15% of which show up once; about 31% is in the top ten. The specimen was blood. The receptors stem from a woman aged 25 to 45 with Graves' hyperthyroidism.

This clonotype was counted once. CDR3 residues: CASALEDQPQHF. DNA for the CDR3: TGTGCCAGTGCGCTGGAGGATCAGCCCCAGCATTTT. This chain uses TRBV2 with TRBJ1-5; no firm D call. The CDR3 extends over 12 amino acids. With 9 bases removed from V and 5 bases from J, the gap between germline ends came to 11 bases. CDR1 is SNHLY, CDR2 FYNNEI, per germline.

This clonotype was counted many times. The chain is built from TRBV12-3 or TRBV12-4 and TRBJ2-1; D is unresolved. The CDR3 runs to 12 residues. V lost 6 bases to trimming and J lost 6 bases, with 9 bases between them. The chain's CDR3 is CASSPGVNEQFF. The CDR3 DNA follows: TGTGCCAGCAGCCCTGGGGTCAATGAGCAGTTCTTC.

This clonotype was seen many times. The CDR3 coding sequence is TGTGCCACGGGGGAATTGCGAGAGACCCAGTACTTC. Protein sequence: CATGELRETQYF. This chain links TRBV15 with TRBJ2-5, with D possibly being TRBD1 or TRBD2 (5 bases each). The germline V and J ends were trimmed by 9 bases and 4 bases, with 12 bases remaining between them. The CDR3 length is 12 residues. Germline V gene sequence: CDR1 LNHNV, CDR2 YYDKDF (reference sequence).

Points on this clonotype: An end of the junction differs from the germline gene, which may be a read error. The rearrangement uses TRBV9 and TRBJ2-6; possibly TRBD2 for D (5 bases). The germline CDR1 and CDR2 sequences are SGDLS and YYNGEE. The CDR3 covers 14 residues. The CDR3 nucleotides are TGCGCCAGCAGAGAGGGCTCTGGGGCCAACGTCCTGACTTTC. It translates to CASREGSGANVLTF.

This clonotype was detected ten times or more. CDR3 sequence reads: CASSFRPSGGELFF. Written as DNA, the CDR3 is TGTGCCAGCAGCTTCCGACCCTCGGGCGGGGAGCTGTTTTTT. This chain joins TRBV7-8 and TRBJ2-2; D gene uncertain. The CDR3 runs 14 residues. Germline V lookup: CDR1 SGHVS, CDR2 FQNEAQ. V was trimmed by 3 bases and J by 7 bases, leaving 12 bases between them. Filled out from reference TRBV7-8 and TRBJ2-2, the complete variable domain reads GAGVSQSPRYKVAKRGQDVALRCDPISGHVSLFWYQQALGQGPEFLTYFQNEAQLDKSGLPSDRFFAERPEGSVSTLKIQRTQQEDSAVYLCASSFRPSGGELFFGEGSRLTVL.

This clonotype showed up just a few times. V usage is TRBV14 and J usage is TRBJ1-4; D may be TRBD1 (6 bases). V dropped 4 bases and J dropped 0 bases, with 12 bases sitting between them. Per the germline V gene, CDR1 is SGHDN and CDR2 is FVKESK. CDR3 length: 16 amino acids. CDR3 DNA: TGTGCCAGCAGCCTACAGACAGGTGCAACTAATGAAAAACTGTTTTTT. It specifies CASSLQTGATNEKLFF.

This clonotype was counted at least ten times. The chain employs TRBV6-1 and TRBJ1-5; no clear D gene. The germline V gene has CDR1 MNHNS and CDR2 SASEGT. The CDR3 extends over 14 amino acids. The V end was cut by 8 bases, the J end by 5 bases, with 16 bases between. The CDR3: CASEKTWGDQPQHF. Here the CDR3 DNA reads TGTGCCAGCGAAAAAACATGGGGAGATCAGCCCCAGCATTTT.

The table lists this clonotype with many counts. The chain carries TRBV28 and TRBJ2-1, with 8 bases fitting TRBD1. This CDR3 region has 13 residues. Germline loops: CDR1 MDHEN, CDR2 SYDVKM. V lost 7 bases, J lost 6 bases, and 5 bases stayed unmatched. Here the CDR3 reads CASTDRGFNEQFF. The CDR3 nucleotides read TGTGCCAGCACCGACAGGGGATTCAATGAGCAGTTCTTC.

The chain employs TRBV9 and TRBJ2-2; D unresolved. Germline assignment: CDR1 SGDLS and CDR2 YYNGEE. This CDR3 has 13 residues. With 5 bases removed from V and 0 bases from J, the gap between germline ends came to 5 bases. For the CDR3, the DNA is TGTGCCAGCAGTAGACCGAACACCGGGGAGCTGTTTTTT. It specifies CASSRPNTGELFF.

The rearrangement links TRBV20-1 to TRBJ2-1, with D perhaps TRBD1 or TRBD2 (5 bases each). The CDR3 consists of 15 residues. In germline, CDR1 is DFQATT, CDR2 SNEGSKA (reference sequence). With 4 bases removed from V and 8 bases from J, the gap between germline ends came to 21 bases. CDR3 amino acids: CSAITGGLGEHEQFF. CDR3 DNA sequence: TGCAGTGCTATCACAGGTGGTTTGGGAGAGCATGAGCAGTTCTTC.

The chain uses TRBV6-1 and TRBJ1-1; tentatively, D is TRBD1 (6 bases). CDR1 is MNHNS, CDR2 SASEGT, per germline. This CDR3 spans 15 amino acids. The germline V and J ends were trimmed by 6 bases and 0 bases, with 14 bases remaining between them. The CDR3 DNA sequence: TGTGCCAGCAGGGGGGGGACAAGTTTGAACACTGAAGCTTTCTTT. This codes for CASRGGTSLNTEAFF.

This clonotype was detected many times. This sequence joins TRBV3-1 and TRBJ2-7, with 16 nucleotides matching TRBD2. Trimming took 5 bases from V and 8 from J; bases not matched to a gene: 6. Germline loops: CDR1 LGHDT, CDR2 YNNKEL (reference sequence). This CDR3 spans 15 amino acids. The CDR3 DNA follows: TGTGCCAGCAGCACGGGACTAGCGGGAGGGCCACAGCAGTACTTC. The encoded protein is CASSTGLAGGPQQYF.

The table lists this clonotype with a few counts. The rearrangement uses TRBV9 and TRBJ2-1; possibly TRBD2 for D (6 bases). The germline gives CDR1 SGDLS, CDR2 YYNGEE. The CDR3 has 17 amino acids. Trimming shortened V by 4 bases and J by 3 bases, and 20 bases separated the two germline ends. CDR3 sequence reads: CASSPEIVAVFYNEQFF. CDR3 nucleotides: TGTGCCAGCAGCCCCGAGATAGTAGCGGTTTTCTACAATGAGCAGTTCTTC.

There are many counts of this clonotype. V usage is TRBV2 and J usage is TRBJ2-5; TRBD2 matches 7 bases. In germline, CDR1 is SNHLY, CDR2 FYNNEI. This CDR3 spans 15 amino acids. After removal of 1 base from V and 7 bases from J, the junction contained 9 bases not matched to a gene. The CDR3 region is CASSEVGRDYMTQYF. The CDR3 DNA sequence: TGTGCCAGCAGTGAAGTGGGGCGGGACTATATGACCCAGTACTTC.

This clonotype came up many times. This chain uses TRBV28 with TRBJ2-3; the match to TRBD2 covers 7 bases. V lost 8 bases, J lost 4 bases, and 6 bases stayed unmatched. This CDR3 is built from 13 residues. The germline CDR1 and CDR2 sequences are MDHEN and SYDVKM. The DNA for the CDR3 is TGTGCCAGCTGGGGCGGGAGTTCAGATACGCAGTATTTT. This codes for CASWGGSSDTQYF.

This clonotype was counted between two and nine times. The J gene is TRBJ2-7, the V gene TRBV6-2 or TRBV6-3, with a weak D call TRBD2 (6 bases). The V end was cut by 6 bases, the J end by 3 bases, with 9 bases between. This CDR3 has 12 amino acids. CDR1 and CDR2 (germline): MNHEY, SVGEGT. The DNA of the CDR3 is TGTGCCAGCAGCCGGGACTTCTACGAGCAGTACTTC. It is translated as CASSRDFYEQYF.

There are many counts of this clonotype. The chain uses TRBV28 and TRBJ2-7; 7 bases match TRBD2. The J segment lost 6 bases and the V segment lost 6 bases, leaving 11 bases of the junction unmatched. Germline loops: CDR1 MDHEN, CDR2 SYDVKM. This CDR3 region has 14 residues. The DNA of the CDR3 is TGTGCCAGCAGCCGGGACTACCTCGGGAGCGAGCAGTACTTC. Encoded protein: CASSRDYLGSEQYF.

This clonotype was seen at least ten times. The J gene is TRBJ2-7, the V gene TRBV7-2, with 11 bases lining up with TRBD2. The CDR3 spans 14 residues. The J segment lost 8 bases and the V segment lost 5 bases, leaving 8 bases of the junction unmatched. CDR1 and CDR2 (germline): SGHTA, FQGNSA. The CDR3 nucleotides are TGTGCCAGCAGCGGGGTAGTAGCGGGAGGGCAGCAGTACTTC. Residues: CASSGVVAGGQQYF.

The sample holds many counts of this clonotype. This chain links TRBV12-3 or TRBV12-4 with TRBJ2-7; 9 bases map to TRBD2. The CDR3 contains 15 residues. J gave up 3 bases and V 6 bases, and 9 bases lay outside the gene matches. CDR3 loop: CASSAGTSIYYEQYF. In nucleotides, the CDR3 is TGTGCCAGCAGCGCCGGGACTAGCATTTACTACGAGCAGTACTTC.

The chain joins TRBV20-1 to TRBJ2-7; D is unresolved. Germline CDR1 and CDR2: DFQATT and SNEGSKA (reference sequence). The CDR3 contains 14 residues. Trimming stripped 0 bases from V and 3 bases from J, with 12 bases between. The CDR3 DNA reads TGCAGTGCTAGAGAGCTTACGAAGGACTACGAGCAGTACTTC. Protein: CSARELTKDYEQYF.

CDR3 sequence reads: CASSEADYREWSPEAFF. The DNA of the CDR3 is TGTGCCAGCAGTGAAGCGGATTACAGGGAGTGGAGCCCTGAAGCTTTCTTT. The chain is built from TRBV2 and TRBJ1-1; the D gene is possibly TRBD1 (6 bases). CDR1 SNHLY and CDR2 FYNNEI come from the germline V gene. Trimming stripped 0 bases from V and 6 bases from J, with 20 bases between. The CDR3 has 17 amino acids.

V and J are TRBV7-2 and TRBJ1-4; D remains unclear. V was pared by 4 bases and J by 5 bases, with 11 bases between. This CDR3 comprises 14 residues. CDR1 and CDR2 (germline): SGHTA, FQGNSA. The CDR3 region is CASSYQGGNEKLFF. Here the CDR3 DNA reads TGTGCCAGCAGCTACCAAGGTGGGAATGAAAAACTGTTTTTT.

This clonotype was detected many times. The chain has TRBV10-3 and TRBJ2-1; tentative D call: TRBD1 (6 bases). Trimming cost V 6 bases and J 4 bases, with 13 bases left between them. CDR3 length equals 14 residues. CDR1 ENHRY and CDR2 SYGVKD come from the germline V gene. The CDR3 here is CAIRPGEGYNEQFF. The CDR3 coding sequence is TGTGCCATCAGACCAGGGGAAGGGTACAATGAGCAGTTCTTC.